The 30 T cell receptor beta chains reported below all come from one sample, sequenced in a study of vaccination and CD4 T cells after COVID-19. What these receptors recognize is not known. Regarding treatment: roughly 11-day PBMC culture with coronavirus spike peptide pools or control peptides (ViraFEST assay). Gathering of the CD4+ T cells, from the unexposed donor, took place before the COVID-19 pandemic (2011-2018). CD4+ T cells that had been cultured provided DNA sequenced with the Oncomine TCR Beta short-read assay. It was cultured CD4+ T cells from which genomic DNA was extracted. TCRdb re-analysed the PCR reads in MiXCR, keeping a single row per CDR3 protein. The table lists about 10,000 distinct CDR3 sequences, about 30% of them singletons. Sequencing used CD4+ T cells from blood, cultured in vitro. The receptor set was obtained from a human donor in good health.

The chain uses TRBV20-1 and TRBJ1-1; 7 bases agree with TRBD1. The length of the CDR3 is 12 residues. Per the germline V gene, CDR1 is DFQATT and CDR2 is SNEGSKA (reference sequence). V shed 4 bases, J shed 5 bases, and the junction held 4 bases outside the gene matches. CDR3 nucleotide sequence: TGCAGTGCTAAACAGGGGACGACTGAAGCTTTCTTT. It is translated as CSAKQGTTEAFF.

This clonotype was recorded a few times. This chain links TRBV6-5 with TRBJ2-1; D is possibly TRBD1 or TRBD2 (5 bases each). Trimming pared 2 bases from V and 8 bases from J, leaving 10 bases between. CDR1 is MNHEY and CDR2 is SVGAGI in the germline V gene. The CDR3 spans 13 residues. The chain's CDR3 is CASSYPGTDEQFF. The CDR3 nucleotides are TGTGCCAGCAGTTACCCAGGGACGGATGAGCAGTTCTTC.

The chain joins TRBV24-1 to TRBJ2-5, with D tentatively TRBD2 (5 bases). Germline V CDR1 and CDR2: KGHDR, SFDVKD. V gave up 3 bases and J gave up 5 bases, with 15 bases separating them. The CDR3 totals 15 residues. CDR3 coding DNA: TGTGCCACCAGTGATCGGCGGGCCACGGGGGAGACCCAGTACTTC. It yields the protein CATSDRRATGETQYF.

This chain joins TRBV7-2 and TRBJ2-3; D is possibly TRBD1 or TRBD2 (5 bases each). The CDR3 consists of 12 residues. Germline lookup yields CDR1 SGHTA and CDR2 FQGNSA. The V end lost 7 bases, the J end lost 10 bases, and 15 bases lay between the germline ends. The CDR3 DNA is TGTGCCAGCACCCTATCGGGGCCTGCGCAGTATTTT. The encoded protein is CASTLSGPAQYF.

This clonotype occurred a few times. V usage is TRBV15 and J usage is TRBJ1-6, with D tentatively TRBD1 (5 bases). The CDR3 spans 16 residues. The germline CDR1 and CDR2 sequences are LNHNV and YYDKDF (reference sequence). V was trimmed by 0 bases and J by 7 bases, leaving 13 bases between them. This chain's CDR3 is CATSRDPLTENSPLHF. CDR3 nucleotides: TGTGCCACCAGCAGAGACCCCTTGACAGAAAATTCACCCCTCCACTTT.

This clonotype has only a few counts. This rearrangement joins TRBV5-6 to TRBJ1-1; D ambiguous. This CDR3 is built from 13 residues. Germline lookup yields CDR1 SGHDT and CDR2 YYEEEE. V lost 3 bases and J 1 base, leaving 7 bases between the germline ends. CDR3 protein: CASSSAGNTEAFF. CDR3 coding DNA: TGTGCCAGCAGCTCGGCAGGGAACACTGAAGCTTTCTTT.

This clonotype was counted between two and nine times. The rearrangement joins TRBV20-1 to TRBJ2-2; the match to TRBD2 covers 10 bases. The CDR3 sequence is 15 residues long. The trim removed 5 bases at V and 4 bases at J, leaving 7 bases unmatched. Per the germline V gene, CDR1 is DFQATT and CDR2 is SNEGSKA (reference sequence). DNA of the CDR3: TGCAGTGCTGATTCTAGCGGGAGTATCACCGGGGAGCTGTTTTTT. Protein product: CSADSSGSITGELFF.

V gene TRBV11-3 combines with J gene TRBJ2-1; 8 nucleotides agree with TRBD2. Trimming cost V 2 bases and J 4 bases; bases outside gene matches: 7. The CDR3 runs to 16 residues. Germline CDR1 and CDR2: SGHNT and YENEEA. The CDR3 nucleotides read TGTGCCAGCAGCTTAAAGGGTGGACTAGCATACAATGAGCAGTTCTTC. This sequence encodes CASSLKGGLAYNEQFF.

This clonotype appeared a few times. The chain has TRBV19 and TRBJ1-1; a weak D match, TRBD1 (5 bases). The germline V gene encodes CDR1 LNHDA and CDR2 SQIVND (reference sequence). V was cut by 3 bases and J by 4 bases, with 15 bases left in between. The CDR3 extends over 15 amino acids. CDR3 DNA: TGTGCCAGTAGTATTGCGGACACCTTGGGCACTGAAGCTTTCTTT. Protein product: CASSIADTLGTEAFF.

V gene TRBV29-1 combines with J gene TRBJ1-2, with a tentative D call TRBD1 (6 bases). The CDR3 extends over 14 amino acids. In germline, CDR1 is SQVTM, CDR2 ANQGSEA. Trimming shortened V by 3 bases and J by 4 bases, and 15 bases separated the two germline ends. CDR3 DNA: TGCAGCGTTGATTGGGCCAGGGGTTCCTATGGCTACACCTTC. Translated, it gives CSVDWARGSYGYTF.

The chain is built from TRBV28 and TRBJ2-2; D not certain. The CDR3 is made up of 14 amino acids. In germline, CDR1 is MDHEN, CDR2 SYDVKM. V shed 2 bases and J shed 3 bases, with 7 bases lying between them. For the CDR3, the DNA is TGTGCCAGCAGTTTACTAGAAGACACCGGGGAGCTGTTTTTT. It codes for CASSLLEDTGELFF.

The chain carries TRBV2 and TRBJ1-6; D not resolved. Germline V CDR1 and CDR2: SNHLY, FYNNEI. CDR3 size: 12 residues. The V end lost 1 base, the J end lost 10 bases, and 5 bases lay between the germline ends. The CDR3: CASSEGPSPLHF. The CDR3 bases are TGTGCCAGCAGTGAAGGCCCCTCACCCCTCCACTTT.

About this clonotype itself: At one of its ends the junction is not consistent with the germline gene, which may arise from a read error. The chain employs TRBV29-1 and TRBJ2-7, with 9 bases identical to TRBD2. Germline V CDR1 and CDR2: SQVTM, ANQGSEA. The CDR3 length is 17 residues. CDR3: CSAQAQGPSGIRGERYF. DNA for the CDR3: TGCAGCGCCCAAGCCCAGGGTCCTAGCGGGATACGAGGCGAGCGGTACTTC.

This clonotype was seen a few times. The CDR3: CASSLSSPGGQETQYF. The CDR3 DNA follows: TGTGCCAGCAGTTTATCCTCTCCGGGGGGCCAAGAGACCCAGTACTTC. This chain connects TRBV28 to TRBJ2-5, with 7 bases that match TRBD2. Germline CDR1 is MDHEN and CDR2 is SYDVKM. With V trimmed by 1 base and J by 1 base, 6 bases remained unmatched. The CDR3 spans 16 residues.

The chain couples TRBV20-1 to TRBJ1-2; 9 nucleotides match TRBD1. This CDR3 region has 16 residues. With V trimmed by 3 bases and J by 2 bases, 10 bases remained unmatched. Looked up from germline, CDR1 is DFQATT and CDR2 is SNEGSKA (reference sequence). The CDR3 nucleotides are TGCAGTGCTAGTCATTTACCGGGACAGGGAAACTATGGCTACACCTTC. It codes for CSASHLPGQGNYGYTF.

This chain links TRBV18 with TRBJ2-7, with D possibly being TRBD2 (6 bases). The germline gives CDR1 KGHSH, CDR2 LQKENI. CDR3 length: 16 residues. Trimming took off 6 bases at V and 5 bases at J, with 23 bases between the two ends. The CDR3 DNA sequence: TGTGCCAGCTCCCCCCTAGGACGCGGAGGGATACACGAGCAGTACTTC. Amino acids: CASSPLGRGGIHEQYF.

This clonotype turned up a few times. The gene calls are TRBV19 and TRBJ2-2; no definite D call. The CDR3 length is 16 residues. Per germline, CDR1 LNHDA and CDR2 SQIVND (reference sequence). V was trimmed by 8 bases and J by 0 bases, leaving 16 bases between them. CDR3 coding DNA: TGTGCCAGTCGGGCCTGGGCCGGGTCGAACACCGGGGAGCTGTTTTTT. The encoded protein is CASRAWAGSNTGELFF.

The genes are TRBV27 and TRBJ2-6; D unclear. Germline CDR1 MNHEY, CDR2 SMNVEV (reference sequence). The CDR3 contains 15 residues. The germline V and J ends were trimmed by 5 bases and 0 bases, with 8 bases remaining between them. CDR3 region: CASSPDGSGANVLTF. CDR3 nucleotide sequence: TGTGCCAGCAGTCCCGACGGCTCTGGGGCCAACGTCCTGACTTTC.

The chain combines TRBV4-1 with TRBJ1-6; tentatively, D is TRBD1 (5 bases). The CDR3 runs to 15 residues. Germline values: CDR1 MGHRA, CDR2 YSYEKL. V lost 4 bases, J lost 6 bases, and 13 bases lay in between. This chain's CDR3 is CASSLERDLNSPLHF. The CDR3 bases are TGCGCCAGCAGCCTTGAACGGGACCTTAATTCACCCCTCCACTTT.

V is TRBV6-2 or TRBV6-3 and J is TRBJ1-5, with D perhaps matching TRBD1 (5 bases). V lost 1 base to trimming and J lost 5 bases, with 21 bases between them. This CDR3 has 18 residues. Looked up from germline, CDR1 is MNHEY and CDR2 is SVGEGT. CDR3 residues: CASSYLIVRGTGHQPQHF. CDR3 bases: TGTGCCAGCAGTTACTTGATTGTTAGGGGAACTGGCCATCAGCCCCAGCATTTT.

V is TRBV10-3 and J is TRBJ2-3, with 8 bases that match TRBD2. Unmatched junction bases numbered 2, after V lost 6 bases and J lost 0 bases. CDR1 ENHRY and CDR2 SYGVKD come from the germline V gene. The CDR3 loop spans 14 amino acids. CDR3 loop: CAIRASGSTDTQYF. The CDR3 DNA follows: TGTGCCATCAGGGCTAGCGGGAGCACAGATACGCAGTATTTT.

The chain carries TRBV7-2 and TRBJ1-3, with 7 nucleotides matching TRBD1. Looked up from germline, CDR1 is SGHTA and CDR2 is FQGNSA. V gave up 2 bases and J gave up 3 bases; unmatched junction bases: 4. This CDR3 region has 15 residues. The CDR3: CASSLWRTGGNTIYF. The CDR3 DNA follows: TGTGCCAGCAGCTTATGGAGGACAGGTGGAAACACCATATATTTT.

The J gene is TRBJ2-3, the V gene TRBV19; TRBD1 is a possible D gene (5 bases). Between the trimmed V and J ends, which lost 7 bases and 1 base, there was a span of 15 bases. Germline CDR1 reads LNHDA; CDR2 reads SQIVND (reference sequence). The CDR3 runs to 15 residues. CDR3 amino acids: CASTRQYLGTDTQYF. The CDR3 coding sequence is TGTGCCAGTACCCGACAGTATTTGGGCACAGATACGCAGTATTTT.

The chain carries TRBV7-3 and TRBJ2-5, with D possibly matching TRBD1 (6 bases). V lost 5 bases and J lost 1, with 11 bases in between. The CDR3 consists of 14 residues. In germline, CDR1 is SGHTA, CDR2 FQGTGA. The CDR3 spells CASSPTGLQETQYF. The CDR3 region has the DNA TGTGCCAGCAGCCCTACAGGGCTCCAAGAGACCCAGTACTTC.

This rearrangement joins TRBV18 to TRBJ2-1; no definite D call. The V and J ends lost 0 bases and 0 bases respectively, with 12 bases between them. The germline gives CDR1 KGHSH, CDR2 LQKENI. The CDR3 has 17 residues. CDR3 region: CASSPPLLRSSYNEQFF. CDR3 in DNA: TGTGCCAGCTCACCACCGCTACTTCGGAGCTCCTACAATGAGCAGTTCTTC.

This clonotype turned up a few times. This chain joins TRBV24-1 and TRBJ2-1; 8 nucleotides agree with TRBD1. Trimming took 9 bases from V and 7 from J; bases not matched to a gene: 10. Germline assignment: CDR1 KGHDR and CDR2 SFDVKD. The CDR3 sequence is 14 residues long. For the CDR3, the DNA is TGTGCCACCGGGAACCGGGACAGGTTGAATGAGCAGTTCTTC. Residues: CATGNRDRLNEQFF.

This clonotype was observed a handful of times. The CDR3 DNA is TGTGCCAGCACTGCTACTGGAAACACCATATATTTT. Its translation is CASTATGNTIYF. V usage is TRBV6-1 and J usage is TRBJ1-3; no reliable D call. V was clipped by 7 bases and J by 2 bases, with 6 bases between them. CDR1 is MNHNS and CDR2 is SASEGT in the germline V gene. The CDR3 runs 12 residues.

The chain couples TRBV28 to TRBJ1-2; D gene unclear. The V end lost 2 bases, the J end lost 8 bases, and 6 bases lay between the germline ends. Germline V gives CDR1 MDHEN, CDR2 SYDVKM. The CDR3 loop spans 11 amino acids. The CDR3: CASSLRSGYTF. DNA of the CDR3: TGTGCCAGCAGTTTAAGGTCCGGCTACACCTTC.

This clonotype has only a few counts. The rearrangement uses TRBV4-2 and TRBJ1-5, with 8 bases that match TRBD1. This CDR3 has 14 residues. V was clipped by 4 bases and J by 10 bases; unmatched bases: 9. CDR1 and CDR2 from the germline V gene are LGHNA and YNFKEQ. CDR3 nucleotide sequence: TGTGCCAGCAGCCCCCAGGGGGCCTCTGGTCCCCAGCATTTT. Amino acids: CASSPQGASGPQHF.

J is TRBJ1-3 and V is TRBV6-5; maybe TRBD1 (5 bases). V lost 0 bases to trimming and J lost 1 base, with 7 bases between them. Germline CDR1 is MNHEY and CDR2 is SVGAGI. CDR3 size: 15 residues. In DNA, the CDR3 is TGTGCCAGCAGTTACTCGAGGGGTTCTGGAAACACCATATATTTT. Translated: CASSYSRGSGNTIYF.